This T cell receptor beta chain was documented in a study of Ad26.COV2.S vaccination and SARS-CoV-2 variants. Study information: The study gave Ad26.COV2.S intramuscularly, once or twice 56 days apart. Study-wide findings and caveats: The breadth of spike-specific CD8+ and CD4+ T cell responses after vaccination was reportedly substantial. Measurements of TCR breadth and depth may have given underestimates of the total T cell responses.

Note on this clone: Its specificity is unknown.

Only in-frame clones appear in the TCRdb table, and some are missing; sequencing was by immunoSEQ multiplex PCR. The sample lists roughly 250,000 clones; about 83% were seen once. Treatment specified: 19 received Ad26.COV2.S at low or high dose, single or two shots; about 5 received placebo; per-sample allocation not given. The study sampled participants on day 63 after the first vaccine or placebo injection. Boston provided a donor who was an adult aged 18-55 years. The sequencing used peripheral blood, collected in a trial of Ad26.COV2.S vaccine versus placebo. This TCR was recovered from a person aged 18-60 years who received the Ad26.COV2.S COVID-19 vaccine or a placebo.

The CDR3 is CASSTGITGAPLRKYF. CDR3 coding DNA: TGTGCCAGCAGCACAGGCATCACAGGGGCTCCCTTACGCAAGTATTTT. The chain carries TRBV7-3 and TRBJ2-3; TRBD1 agrees at 7 bases. The V segment lost 5 bases and the J segment 13 bases; nucleotides outside the gene matches: 21. Germline V gene data show CDR1 as SGHTA and CDR2 as FQGTGA. This CDR3 is built from 16 residues.